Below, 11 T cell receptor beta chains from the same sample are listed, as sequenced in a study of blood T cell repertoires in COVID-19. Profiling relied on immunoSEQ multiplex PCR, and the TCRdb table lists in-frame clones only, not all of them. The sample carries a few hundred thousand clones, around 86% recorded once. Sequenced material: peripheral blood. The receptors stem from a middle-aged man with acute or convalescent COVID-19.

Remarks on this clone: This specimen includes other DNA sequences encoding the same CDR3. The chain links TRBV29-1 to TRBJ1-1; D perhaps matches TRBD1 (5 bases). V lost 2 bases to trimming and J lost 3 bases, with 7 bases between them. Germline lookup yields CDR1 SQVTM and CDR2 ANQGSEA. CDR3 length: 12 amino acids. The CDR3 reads CSVERGYTEAFF. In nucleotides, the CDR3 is TGCAGCGTTGAACGGGGGTACACTGAAGCTTTCTTT.

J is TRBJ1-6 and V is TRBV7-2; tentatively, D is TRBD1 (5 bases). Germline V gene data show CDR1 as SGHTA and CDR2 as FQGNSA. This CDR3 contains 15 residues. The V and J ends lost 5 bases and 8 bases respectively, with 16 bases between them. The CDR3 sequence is CASSPVAGLDSPLHF. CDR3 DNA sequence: TGTGCCAGCAGCCCAGTTGCAGGGTTGGATTCACCCCTCCACTTT.

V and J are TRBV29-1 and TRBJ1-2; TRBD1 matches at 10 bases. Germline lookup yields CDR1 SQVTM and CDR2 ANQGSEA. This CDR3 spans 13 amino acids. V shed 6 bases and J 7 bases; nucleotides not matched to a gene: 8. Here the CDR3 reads CSVEATGGRGYTF. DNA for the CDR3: TGCAGCGTCGAGGCGACAGGGGGCCGTGGCTACACCTTC.

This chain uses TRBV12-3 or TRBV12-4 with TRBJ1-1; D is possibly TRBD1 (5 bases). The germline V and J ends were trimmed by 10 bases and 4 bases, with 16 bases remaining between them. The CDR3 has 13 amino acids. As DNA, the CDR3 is TGTGCCATCCAGTTCAGGGTTGGCACTGAAGCTTTCTTT. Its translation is CAIQFRVGTEAFF.

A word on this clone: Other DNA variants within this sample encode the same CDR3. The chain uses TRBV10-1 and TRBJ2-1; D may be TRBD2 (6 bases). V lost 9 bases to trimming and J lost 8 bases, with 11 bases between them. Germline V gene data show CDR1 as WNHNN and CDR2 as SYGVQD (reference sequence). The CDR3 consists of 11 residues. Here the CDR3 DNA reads TGCGCCAGTTCTGGAGGGTATGAGCAGTTCTTC. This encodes CASSGGYEQFF.

In DNA, the CDR3 is TGCGCCAGCAGCCAAGAAAGGACGGTAGGGGGATCACCCCTCCACTTT. Protein sequence: CASSQERTVGGSPLHF. The chain carries TRBV4-1 and TRBJ1-6, with a tentative D call TRBD1 (6 bases). Germline V gene lookup returns CDR1 MGHRA and CDR2 YSYEKL. Trimming stripped 0 bases from V and 10 bases from J, with 16 bases between. This CDR3 spans 16 amino acids.

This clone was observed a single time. CDR3 protein: CASSVQGPNTEAFF. CDR3 DNA sequence: TGTGCCAGCAGCGTGCAGGGCCCGAACACTGAAGCTTTCTTT. The J gene is TRBJ1-1, the V gene TRBV9, with D maybe TRBD1 (5 bases). The CDR3 has 14 residues. Germline V gene lookup returns CDR1 SGDLS and CDR2 YYNGEE. V was trimmed by 2 bases and J by 1 base, leaving 9 bases between them.

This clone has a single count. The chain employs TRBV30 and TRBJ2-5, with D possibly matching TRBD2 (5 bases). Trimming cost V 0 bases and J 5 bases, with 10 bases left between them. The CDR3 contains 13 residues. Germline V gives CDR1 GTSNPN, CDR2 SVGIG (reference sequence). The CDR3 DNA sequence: TGTGCCTGGAGTGTCAACAGAGGGGAGACCCAGTACTTC. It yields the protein CAWSVNRGETQYF.

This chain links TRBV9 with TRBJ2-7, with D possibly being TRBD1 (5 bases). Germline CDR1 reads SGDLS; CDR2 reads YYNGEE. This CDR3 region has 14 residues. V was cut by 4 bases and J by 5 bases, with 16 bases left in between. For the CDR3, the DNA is TGTGCCAGCAGCTTAAGTGGGGCGCAGAACGAGCAGTACTTC. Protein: CASSLSGAQNEQYF.

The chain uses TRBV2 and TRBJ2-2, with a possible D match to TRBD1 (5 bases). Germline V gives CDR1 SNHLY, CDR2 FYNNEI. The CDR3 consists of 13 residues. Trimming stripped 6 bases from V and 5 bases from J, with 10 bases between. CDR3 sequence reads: CASRATGTGELFF. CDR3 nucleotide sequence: TGTGCCAGCAGGGCTACAGGTACCGGGGAGCTGTTTTTT.

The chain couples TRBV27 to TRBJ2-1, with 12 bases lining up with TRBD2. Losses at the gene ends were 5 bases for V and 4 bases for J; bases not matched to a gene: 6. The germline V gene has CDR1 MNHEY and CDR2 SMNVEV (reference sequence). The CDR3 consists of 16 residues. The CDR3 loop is CASSRPTSGGYNEQFF. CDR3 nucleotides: TGTGCCAGCAGTCGTCCTACTAGCGGGGGGTACAATGAGCAGTTCTTC.